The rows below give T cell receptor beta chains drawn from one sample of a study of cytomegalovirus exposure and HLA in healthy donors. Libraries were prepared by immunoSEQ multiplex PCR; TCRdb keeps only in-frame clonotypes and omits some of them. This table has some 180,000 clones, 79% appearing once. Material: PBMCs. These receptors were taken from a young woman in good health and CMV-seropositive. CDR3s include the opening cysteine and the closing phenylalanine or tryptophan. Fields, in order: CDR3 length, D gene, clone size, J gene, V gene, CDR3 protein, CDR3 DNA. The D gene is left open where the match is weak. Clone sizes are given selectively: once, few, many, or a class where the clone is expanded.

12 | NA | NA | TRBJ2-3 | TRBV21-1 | CASRGTADTQYF | TGTGCCAGCAGGGGGACAGCAGATACGCAGTATTTT
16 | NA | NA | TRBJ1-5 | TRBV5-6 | CASSLGGVYSNQPQHF | TGTGCCAGCAGCTTGGGAGGAGTGTATAGCAATCAGCCCCAGCATTTT
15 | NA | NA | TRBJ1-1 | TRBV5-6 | CASSLVRSVENEAFF | TGTGCCAGCAGCTTGGTACGATCGGTGGAGAATGAAGCTTTCTTT
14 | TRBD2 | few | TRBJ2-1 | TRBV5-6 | CASSYSGTTNEQFF | TGTGCCAGCAGCTATTCCGGGACTACAAATGAGCAGTTCTTC
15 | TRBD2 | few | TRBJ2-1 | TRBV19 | CASSSSGTYYNEQFF | TGTGCCAGTAGTTCTAGCGGGACATACTACAATGAGCAGTTCTTC
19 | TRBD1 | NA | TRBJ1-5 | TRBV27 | CASSPTPGTGAYSNQPQHF | TGTGCCAGCAGTCCCACCCCCGGGACAGGGGCTTATAGCAATCAGCCCCAGCATTTT
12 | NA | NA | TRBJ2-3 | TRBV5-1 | CASSLATDTQYF | TGCGCCAGCAGCTTGGCTACAGATACGCAGTATTTT
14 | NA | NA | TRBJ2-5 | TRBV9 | CASSVGQGSMTQYF | TGTGCCAGCAGCGTAGGGCAGGGAAGCATGACCCAGTACTTC
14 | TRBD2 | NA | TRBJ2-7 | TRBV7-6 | CASRDGTRDHEQYF | TGTGCCAGCAGAGACGGGACTAGAGACCACGAGCAGTACTTC
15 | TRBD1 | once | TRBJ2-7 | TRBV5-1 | CASSFETGTQDEQYF | TGCGCCAGCAGCTTCGAGACAGGGACACAAGACGAGCAGTACTTC
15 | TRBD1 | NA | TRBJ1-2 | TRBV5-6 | CASSRRQGAAYGYTF | TGTGCCAGCAGCCGCCGACAGGGGGCGGCCTATGGCTACACCTTC
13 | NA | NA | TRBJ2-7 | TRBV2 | CASGGDISYEQYF | TGTGCCAGTGGTGGGGACATATCCTACGAGCAGTACTTC
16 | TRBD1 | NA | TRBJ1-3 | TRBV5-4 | CASSLAGDRAGNTIYF | TGTGCCAGCAGCTTGGCCGGGGACAGGGCTGGAAACACCATATATTTT
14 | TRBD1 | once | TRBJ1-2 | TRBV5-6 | CASSRPGQDYGYTF | TGTGCCAGCAGCAGACCGGGACAGGACTATGGCTACACCTTC
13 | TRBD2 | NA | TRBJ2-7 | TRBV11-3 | CASRTSGIYEQYF | TGTGCCAGCAGGACTAGCGGGATCTACGAGCAGTACTTC
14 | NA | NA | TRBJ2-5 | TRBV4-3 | CASSQDLEGETQYF | TGCGCCAGCAGCCAAGATTTGGAGGGAGAGACCCAGTACTTC
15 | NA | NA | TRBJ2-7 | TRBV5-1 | CASSFVNRGLDEQYF | TGCGCCAGCAGCTTCGTGAACAGGGGACTGGACGAGCAGTACTTC
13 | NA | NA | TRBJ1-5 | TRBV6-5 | CASSYSQDQPQHF | TGTGCCAGCAGTTACTCACAGGATCAGCCCCAGCATTTT
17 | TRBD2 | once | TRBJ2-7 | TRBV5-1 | CASSEGLAGGLTYEQYF | TGCGCCAGCAGCGAGGGACTAGCGGGAGGTTTGACCTACGAGCAGTACTTC
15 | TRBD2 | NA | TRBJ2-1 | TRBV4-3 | CASSQTSGAYNEQFF | TGCGCCAGCAGCCAAACTAGCGGGGCTTACAATGAGCAGTTCTTC
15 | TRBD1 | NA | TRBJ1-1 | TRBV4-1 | CASSQTTGMNTEAFF | TGCGCCAGCAGCCAAACGACAGGGATGAACACTGAAGCTTTCTTT
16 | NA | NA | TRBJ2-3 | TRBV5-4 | CASSLAPRTSTDTQYF | TGTGCCAGCAGCTTGGCCCCCCGAACTAGCACAGATACGCAGTATTTT
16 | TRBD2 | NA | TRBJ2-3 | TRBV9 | CASSVGLAVESDTQYF | TGTGCCAGCAGCGTAGGACTAGCGGTGGAGTCAGATACGCAGTATTTT
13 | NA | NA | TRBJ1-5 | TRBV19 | CASSPQGHQPQHF | TGTGCCAGTAGCCCCCAGGGGCATCAGCCCCAGCATTTT
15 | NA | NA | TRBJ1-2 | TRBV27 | CASSFGARDFYGYTF | TGTGCCAGCAGTTTTGGGGCCAGAGACTTCTATGGCTACACCTTC
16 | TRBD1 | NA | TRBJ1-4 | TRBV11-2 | CASSLDLQGLNEKLFF | TGTGCCAGCAGCTTAGATCTACAGGGGCTTAATGAAAAACTGTTTTTT
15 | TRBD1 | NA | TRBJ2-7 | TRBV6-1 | CASRDDRGGSYEQYF | TGTGCCAGCAGGGATGACAGGGGGGGCTCCTACGAGCAGTACTTC
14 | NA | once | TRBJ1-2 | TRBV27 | CASRGLLANYGYIF | TGTGCCAGCAGGGGATTACTAGCTAACTATGGCTACATCTTC
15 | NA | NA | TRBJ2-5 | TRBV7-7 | CASSLFGQGQETQYF | TGTGCCAGCAGCTTGTTCGGGCAGGGGCAAGAGACCCAGTACTTC
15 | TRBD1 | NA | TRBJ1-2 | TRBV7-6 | CASSGHRGSTRGYTF | TGTGCCAGCAGCGGTCACAGGGGGTCCACACGGGGCTACACCTTC
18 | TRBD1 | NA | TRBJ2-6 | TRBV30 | CAWPGVTGVMAGANVLTF | TGTGCCTGGCCAGGAGTGACAGGGGTGATGGCTGGGGCCAACGTCCTGACTTTC
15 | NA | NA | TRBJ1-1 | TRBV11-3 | CASSNREGMNTEAFF | TGTGCCAGCAGCAACAGAGAGGGAATGAACACTGAAGCTTTCTTT
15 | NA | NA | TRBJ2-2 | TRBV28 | CASRRGTQNTGELFF | TGTGCCAGCAGACGCGGGACTCAAAACACCGGGGAGCTGTTTTTT
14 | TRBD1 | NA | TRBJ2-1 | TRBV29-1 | CSVIRVDRNNEQFF | TGCAGCGTCATTAGAGTGGACAGGAACAATGAGCAGTTCTTC
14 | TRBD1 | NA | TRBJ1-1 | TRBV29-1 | CSVEDRGSTAEAFF | TGCAGCGTTGAAGACAGGGGGTCGACCGCTGAAGCTTTCTTT
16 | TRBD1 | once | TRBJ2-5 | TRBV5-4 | CASSPPGTGGVETQYF | TGTGCCAGCAGCCCCCCCGGGACAGGGGGCGTAGAGACCCAGTACTTC
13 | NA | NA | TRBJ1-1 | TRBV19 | CASRTTPNTEAFF | TGTGCCAGTAGGACGACACCGAACACTGAAGCTTTCTTT
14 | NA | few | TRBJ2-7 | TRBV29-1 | CSAQGWGPSYEQYF | TGCAGCGCCCAAGGGTGGGGCCCCTCCTACGAGCAGTACTTC
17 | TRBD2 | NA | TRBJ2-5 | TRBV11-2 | CASSLKGLAGVRETQYF | TGTGCCAGCAGCTTAAAGGGACTAGCGGGAGTAAGAGAGACCCAGTACTTC
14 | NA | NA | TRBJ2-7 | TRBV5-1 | CASSTSTRKYEQYF | TGCGCCAGCAGCACCTCCACGAGGAAGTACGAGCAGTACTTC
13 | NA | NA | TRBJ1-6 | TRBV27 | CASSGQYNSPLHF | TGTGCCAGCAGTGGACAATATAATTCACCCCTCCACTTT
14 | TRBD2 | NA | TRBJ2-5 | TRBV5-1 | CASSPGGGQETQYF | TGCGCCAGCAGCCCGGGAGGGGGCCAAGAGACCCAGTACTTC
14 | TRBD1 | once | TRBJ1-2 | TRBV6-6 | CASSYRQGADGYTF | TGTGCCAGCAGTTACAGGCAGGGGGCGGATGGCTACACCTTC
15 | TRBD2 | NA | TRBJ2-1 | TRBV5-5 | CASSLKRGSYNEQFF | TGTGCCAGCAGCTTAAAGCGGGGCTCCTACAATGAGCAGTTCTTC
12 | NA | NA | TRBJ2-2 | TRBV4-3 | CASSKRGGELFF | TGCGCCAGCAGCAAACGGGGTGGGGAGCTGTTTTTT
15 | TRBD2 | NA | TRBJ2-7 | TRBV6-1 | CASSDGLAGFYEQYF | TGTGCCAGCAGTGATGGACTAGCTGGGTTCTACGAGCAGTACTTC
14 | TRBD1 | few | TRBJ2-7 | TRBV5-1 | CASSLQQGIYEQYF | TGCGCCAGCAGCTTACAACAGGGGATCTACGAGCAGTACTTC
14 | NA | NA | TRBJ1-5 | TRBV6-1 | CASSERGGYQPQHF | TGTGCCAGCAGTGAACGGGGGGGCTATCAGCCCCAGCATTTT
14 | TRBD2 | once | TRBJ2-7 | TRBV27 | CASSPSGGVYEQYF | TGTGCCAGCAGTCCTAGCGGGGGTGTATACGAGCAGTACTTC